A selection of T cell receptor beta chains follows, all from one sample in a study of T cell responses to AZD1222 COVID-19 vaccine. Some clones are missing from TCRdb's copy, which holds only in-frame ones; the method was immunoSEQ multiplex PCR. This table holds 150,000 or so clones, approximately 90% found once. The material sequenced was peripheral blood, taken 28 days after the second AZD1222 dose. The receptors were gathered from an adult who received the AZD1222 COVID-19 vaccine. Each CDR3 is given with its conserved first and last residue. The order of the fields is D gene, J gene, V gene, clone size, CDR3 protein, CDR3 DNA. D genes are given only for firm matches. Size is omitted from some rows. Given values are once, few, many or a class for expanded clones.

TRBD1	TRBJ2-5	TRBV5-5	once	CASSPTGEETQYF	TGTGCCAGCAGCCCCACAGGGGAAGAGACCCAGTACTTC
.	TRBJ1-2	TRBV6-5	.	CASRSDRPHGYTF	TGTGCCAGCAGATCAGACAGGCCCCATGGCTACACCTTC
.	TRBJ2-7	TRBV19	.	CASSIMPFHDEQYF	TGTGCCAGTAGTATTATGCCATTTCACGACGAGCAGTACTTC
.	TRBJ2-2	TRBV3-1/TRBV3-2	.	CASSQGGVRTGELFF	TGTGCCAGCAGCCAAGGAGGGGTCCGCACCGGGGAGCTGTTTTTT
TRBD1	TRBJ2-3	TRBV19	.	CASSFRQGRADTQYF	TGTGCCAGTAGTTTTCGACAGGGGCGAGCGGATACGCAGTATTTT
TRBD2	TRBJ2-1	TRBV4-3	.	CASSPLSGLNNEQFF	TGCGCCAGCAGCCCACTATCGGGACTAAACAATGAGCAGTTCTTC
TRBD1	TRBJ1-1	TRBV5-1	.	CASSLPTGLDTEAFF	TGCGCCAGCAGCTTACCGACAGGGCTGGACACTGAAGCTTTCTTT
.	TRBJ2-5	TRBV6-5	.	CASSYSNRGETQYF	TGTGCCAGCAGTTACTCGAATCGTGGGGAGACCCAGTACTTC
TRBD1	TRBJ2-7	TRBV28	.	CASSLGVTGGDEQYF	TGTGCCAGCAGTTTAGGTGTAACAGGGGGCGACGAGCAGTACTTC
TRBD1	TRBJ2-3	TRBV6-1	.	CASSEVPGQGDTQYF	TGTGCCAGCAGTGAAGTCCCCGGACAGGGCGATACGCAGTATTTT
.	TRBJ2-2	TRBV6-6	.	CASSLSAGELFF	TGTGCCAGCAGCCTCTCAGCCGGGGAGCTGTTTTTT
.	TRBJ1-5	TRBV7-8	.	CASSLGGGGRGNQPQHF	TGTGCCAGCAGCTTAGGAGGCGGGGGTCGGGGCAATCAGCCCCAGCATTTT
.	TRBJ2-5	TRBV5-1	.	CASSSTNQETQYF	TGCGCCAGCAGCTCGACCAACCAAGAGACCCAGTACTTC
.	TRBJ1-1	TRBV4-3	once	CASSQDTRGAMTEAFF	TGCGCCAGCAGCCAAGATACTAGAGGGGCCATGACTGAAGCTTTCTTT
TRBD1	TRBJ1-3	TRBV10-2	.	CASSDRGALGNTIYF	TGCGCCAGCAGTGACAGGGGGGCCCTTGGAAACACCATATATTTT
TRBD1	TRBJ1-1	TRBV28	.	CASSPSLRDRGITTEAFF	TGTGCCAGCAGTCCTTCGCTTCGGGACAGGGGTATAACGACTGAAGCTTTCTTT
TRBD2	TRBJ2-3	TRBV29-1	.	CSVCLAGGADTQYF	TGCAGCGTGTGCCTAGCGGGGGGCGCAGATACGCAGTATTTT
.	TRBJ1-5	TRBV27	.	CASSSTGFQPQHF	TGTGCCAGCAGTAGTACAGGGTTTCAGCCCCAGCATTTT
TRBD1	TRBJ2-7	TRBV6-5	.	CASREGALSYEQYF	TGTGCCAGCAGAGAGGGGGCCCTTTCCTACGAGCAGTACTTC
.	TRBJ1-5	TRBV6-5	few	CASSNEYSNQPQHF	TGTGCCAGCAGCAACGAATATAGCAATCAGCCCCAGCATTTT
.	TRBJ1-2	TRBV4-3	.	CASSQNTEPNYGYTF	TGCGCCAGCAGCCAGAACACAGAACCCAACTATGGCTACACCTTC
.	TRBJ2-1	TRBV30	.	CAWSVQAGNYNEQFF	TGTGCCTGGAGTGTACAGGCCGGGAATTACAATGAGCAGTTCTTC
TRBD1	TRBJ2-1	TRBV29-1	.	CSVEGTGRSYNEQFF	TGCAGCGTTGAAGGGACAGGGCGCTCCTACAATGAGCAGTTCTTC
TRBD1	TRBJ2-3	TRBV5-1	.	CASTTGATSTDTQYF	TGCGCCAGCACTACAGGGGCAACTAGCACAGATACGCAGTATTTT
.	TRBJ1-2	TRBV9	.	CASSVEVGGAGKGYTF	TGTGCCAGCAGCGTAGAAGTGGGTGGTGCAGGGAAGGGCTACACCTTC
.	TRBJ1-1	TRBV4-1	.	CASSHTKGLILNTEAFF	TGCGCCAGCAGCCATACCAAGGGACTGATCTTGAACACTGAAGCTTTCTTT
.	TRBJ1-4	TRBV4-3	.	CASSQAWQGTNEKLFF	TGCGCCAGCAGCCAAGCTTGGCAGGGCACTAATGAAAAACTGTTTTTT
.	TRBJ1-1	TRBV10-3	.	CAISRDGPTNTEAFF	TGTGCCATTTCCCGGGACGGGCCCACGAACACTGAAGCTTTCTTT
.	TRBJ1-4	TRBV6-5	.	CASSYANEDGKLFF	TGTGCCAGCAGTTACGCCAACGAAGATGGGAAACTGTTTTTT
.	TRBJ1-5	TRBV5-4	.	CASSSGAGREQPQHF	TGTGCCAGCAGCTCGGGGGCAGGGAGGGAGCAGCCCCAGCATTTT
.	TRBJ2-1	TRBV15	few	CATSRESGINNEQFF	TGTGCCACCAGCAGAGAATCAGGGATTAACAATGAGCAGTTCTTC
TRBD2	TRBJ2-5	TRBV2	.	CASRGGTSGQETQYF	TGTGCCAGCAGGGGGGGGACTAGCGGCCAAGAGACCCAGTACTTC
.	TRBJ2-3	TRBV2	.	CASREQGGSTDTQYF	TGTGCCAGCAGAGAACAGGGTGGAAGCACAGATACGCAGTATTTT
.	TRBJ2-1	TRBV30	once	CAWRSPRRSSYNEQFF	TGTGCCTGGAGGTCCCCGAGGAGGAGCTCCTACAATGAGCAGTTCTTC
.	TRBJ2-2	TRBV7-2	.	CASSLVSGNTGELFF	TGTGCCAGCAGCTTAGTGTCAGGGAACACCGGGGAGCTGTTTTTT
.	TRBJ1-2	TRBV7-8	.	CASSLGRGGSVYGYTF	TGTGCCAGCAGCTTAGGGCGCGGGGGGTCCGTCTATGGCTACACCTTC
.	TRBJ2-7	TRBV28	.	CASSFQWHEQYF	TGTGCCAGCAGTTTCCAATGGCACGAGCAGTACTTC
.	TRBJ1-5	TRBV11-2	.	CASSLQGLGNQPQHF	TGTGCCAGCAGCCTACAGGGATTGGGCAATCAGCCCCAGCATTTT
.	TRBJ2-7	TRBV27	.	CASRGAALSYEQYF	TGTGCCAGCAGAGGGGCGGCCCTCTCCTACGAGCAGTACTTC
.	TRBJ1-4	TRBV7-8	.	CASSFEGGGDEKLFF	TGTGCCAGCAGCTTTGAGGGAGGAGGTGATGAAAAACTGTTTTTT
.	TRBJ2-7	TRBV7-9	.	CASSDTGGGPATYEQYF	TGTGCCAGCAGCGATACAGGGGGGGGTCCCGCAACCTACGAGCAGTACTTC
.	TRBJ1-1	TRBV2	.	CASQAWVNTEAFF	TGTGCCTCACAAGCGTGGGTGAACACTGAAGCTTTCTTT
.	TRBJ1-1	TRBV27	.	CASKVQGTNTEAFF	TGTGCCAGCAAAGTCCAGGGGACGAACACTGAAGCTTTCTTT
.	TRBJ2-7	TRBV28	.	CASSFWGTSSYEQYF	TGTGCCAGCAGTTTCTGGGGAACAAGCTCCTACGAGCAGTACTTC
.	TRBJ1-5	TRBV27	.	CASSQGIPNQPQHF	TGTGCCAGCAGTCAGGGTATTCCCAATCAGCCCCAGCATTTT
.	TRBJ1-1	TRBV21-1	.	CASSKVRLGQGLGAFF	TGTGCCAGCAGCAAAGTTCGGCTAGGGCAGGGACTTGGAGCTTTCTTT
.	TRBJ2-2	TRBV18	.	CASSPPRATGELFF	TGTGCCAGCTCACCACCCCGGGCCACCGGGGAGCTGTTTTTT
.	TRBJ1-2	TRBV12-1	.	CASSFTRGKDGYTF	TGTGCCAGCAGCTTCACCAGGGGAAAAGATGGCTACACCTTC
.	TRBJ1-2	TRBV3-1/TRBV3-2	once	CASSRQTEGYTF	TGTGCCAGCAGCCGTCAAACAGAAGGCTACACCTTC
.	TRBJ2-6	TRBV7-9	.	CASSLGLLSGANVLTF	TGTGCCAGCAGCTTAGGACTTCTTTCTGGGGCCAACGTCCTGACTTTC
TRBD1	TRBJ1-4	TRBV28	.	CASTPHDRANEKLFF	TGTGCCAGCACCCCACACGACAGGGCTAATGAAAAACTGTTTTTT
.	TRBJ2-2	TRBV18	.	CASSPSGNGELFF	TGTGCCAGCTCACCCTCGGGGAACGGGGAGCTGTTTTTT
.	TRBJ1-1	TRBV7-9	.	CASSLAELQNTEAFF	TGTGCCAGCAGCTTAGCCGAACTTCAGAACACTGAAGCTTTCTTT
.	TRBJ2-3	TRBV4-2	.	CASSRPGPTDTQYF	TGTGCCAGCAGCCGACCAGGCCCCACAGATACGCAGTATTTT
.	TRBJ1-2	TRBV2	.	CASNQFPSYGYTF	TGTGCCAGCAATCAGTTCCCCAGCTATGGCTACACCTTC
.	TRBJ2-2	TRBV11-3	.	CASSLGPPTTTSRGTGELFF	TGTGCCAGCAGCTTAGGACCTCCGACCACGACTAGTAGGGGCACCGGGGAGCTGTTTTTT
TRBD1	TRBJ1-5	TRBV6-5	.	CASRQGYSNQPQHF	TGTGCCAGCAGACAGGGGTATAGCAATCAGCCCCAGCATTTT
TRBD1	TRBJ1-1	TRBV3-1/TRBV3-2	.	CASRPKDRGNTEAFF	TGTGCCAGCAGACCGAAGGACAGGGGCAACACTGAAGCTTTCTTT
.	TRBJ2-2	TRBV3-1/TRBV3-2	.	CASSQAAPGAGELFF	TGTGCCAGCAGCCAAGCTGCCCCCGGCGCCGGGGAGCTGTTTTTT